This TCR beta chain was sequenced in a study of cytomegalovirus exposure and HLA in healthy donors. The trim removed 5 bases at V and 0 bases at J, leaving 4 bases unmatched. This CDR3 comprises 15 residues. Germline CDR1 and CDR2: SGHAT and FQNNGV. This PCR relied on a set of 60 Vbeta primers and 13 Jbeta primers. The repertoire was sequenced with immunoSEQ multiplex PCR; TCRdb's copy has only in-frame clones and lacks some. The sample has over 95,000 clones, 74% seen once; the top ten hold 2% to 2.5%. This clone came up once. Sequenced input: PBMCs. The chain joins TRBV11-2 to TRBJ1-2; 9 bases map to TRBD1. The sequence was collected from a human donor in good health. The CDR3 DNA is TGTGCCAGCAGCGGCTACAGGGGGCCTAACTATGGCTACACCTTC. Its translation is CASSGYRGPNYGYTF.